Presented here are 27 T cell receptor beta chains from one specimen sequenced in a study of cytomegalovirus exposure and HLA in healthy donors. Primers: 60 Vbeta forward and 13 Jbeta reverse. Here immunoSEQ multiplex PCR was the method, and the copy in TCRdb shows in-frame clones only, minus some. The profile shows about 100,000 clones, roughly 85% of them singletons. Material for sequencing was PBMCs. Every receptor here comes from a woman aged 40 to 50 in good health and CMV-seronegative.

The chain uses TRBV5-4 and TRBJ2-2; tentative D call: TRBD2 (6 bases). V dropped 4 bases and J dropped 3 bases, with 13 bases sitting between them. The V gene's germline CDR1 is SGHNT and CDR2 YYREEE (reference sequence). This CDR3 spans 15 amino acids. CDR3 nucleotide sequence: TGTGCCAGCAGCCCAAGCCCGGGGGACACCGGGGAGCTGTTTTTT. Protein: CASSPSPGDTGELFF.

The rearrangement uses TRBV30 and TRBJ1-1; TRBD1 aligns across 7 bases. Germline V CDR1 and CDR2: GTSNPN, SVGIG (reference sequence). CDR3 length: 13 residues. J lost 4 bases, V lost 2 bases, and 4 bases had no gene match. The CDR3 DNA follows: TGTGCCTGGAGTACCCCAGGGGGCACTGAAGCTTTCTTT. Protein sequence: CAWSTPGGTEAFF.

The V and J genes are TRBV15 and TRBJ2-5; 7 bases match TRBD2. CDR1 is LNHNV and CDR2 is YYDKDF in the germline V gene (reference sequence). The ends lost 0 bases at V and 4 bases at J; junction bases unmatched: 5. The CDR3 has 15 amino acids. The CDR3 DNA is TGTGCCACCAGCAGAGATTCGGGGGGATTAGAGACCCAGTACTTC. Translation gives CATSRDSGGLETQYF.

This rearrangement joins TRBV15 to TRBJ2-4; D is perhaps TRBD2 (6 bases). Germline V lookup: CDR1 LNHNV, CDR2 YYDKDF (reference sequence). V lost 2 bases and J lost 8, with 10 bases in between. This CDR3 is built from 13 residues. CDR3 amino acids: CATSRSREDIQYF. In DNA, the CDR3 is TGTGCCACCAGCAGATCCAGGGAGGACATTCAGTACTTC.

The chain couples TRBV11-2 to TRBJ1-1; D gene ambiguous. The length of the CDR3 is 13 residues. Trimming cost V 2 bases and J 1 base, with 5 bases left between them. The germline V gene encodes CDR1 SGHAT and CDR2 FQNNGV. The DNA for the CDR3 is TGTGCCAGCAGCTTAATCAAGAACACTGAAGCTTTCTTT. Residues: CASSLIKNTEAFF.

This clone showed up just once. In the same sample, other DNA sequences code for this CDR3. The rearrangement uses TRBV5-4 and TRBJ2-7; D perhaps matches TRBD2 (7 bases). In germline, CDR1 is SGHNT, CDR2 YYREEE (reference sequence). The V gene lost 1 base and the J gene lost 5 bases, with 10 bases spanning the gap. The CDR3 is made up of 13 amino acids. The CDR3 here is CASSLQGGDEQYF. CDR3 bases: TGTGCCAGCAGCTTGCAAGGGGGGGACGAGCAGTACTTC.

The chain combines TRBV7-2 with TRBJ1-3; TRBD1 matches 7 bases. The V and J ends lost 4 bases and 0 bases, in that order; junction bases with no gene match: 3. The CDR3 is made up of 15 amino acids. Germline-derived CDR1 and CDR2 are SGHTA and FQGNSA. The CDR3 DNA reads as TGTGCCAGCAGCTCAGGGGGGTTCTCTGGAAACACCATATATTTT. Its translation: CASSSGGFSGNTIYF. The variable domain in full, with the rest retrieved from reference TRBV7-2 and TRBJ1-3, is GAGVSQSPSNKVTEKGKDVELRCDPISGHTALYWYRQSLGQGLEFLIYFQGNSAPDKSGLPSDRFSAERTGGSVSTLTIQRTQQEDSAVYLCASSSGGFSGNTIYFGEGSWLTVV.

This clone was counted between two and nine times. The chain combines TRBV5-6 with TRBJ2-3; TRBD1 aligns across 9 bases. The CDR3 is 14 amino acids. Germline V gene lookup returns CDR1 SGHDT and CDR2 YYEEEE. V shed 0 bases, J shed 6 bases, and the junction held 2 bases outside the gene matches. The CDR3 sequence is CASSLGQGVDTQYF. CDR3 DNA: TGTGCCAGCAGCTTGGGACAGGGGGTTGATACGCAGTATTTT.

The genes are TRBV4-1 and TRBJ2-3; possibly TRBD2 for D (5 bases). V lost 3 bases and J 2 bases, leaving 12 bases between the germline ends. This CDR3 spans 15 amino acids. Germline V gives CDR1 MGHRA, CDR2 YSYEKL. The CDR3, as DNA: TGCGCCAGCAGCCAGTCGGGAAGACCCACAGATACGCAGTATTTT. Translated: CASSQSGRPTDTQYF.

There are a few counts of this clone. The chain uses TRBV5-4 and TRBJ2-3; 8 bases align to TRBD2. The germline gives CDR1 SGHNT, CDR2 YYREEE (reference sequence). Trimming took 2 bases from V and 4 from J; bases not matched to a gene: 6. CDR3 length equals 15 residues. CDR3 sequence (DNA): TGTGCCAGCAGCTTAGGCCCCGGGGGGGCAGATACGCAGTATTTT. Amino acids: CASSLGPGGADTQYF.

This clone occurred a few times. The chain carries TRBV5-4 and TRBJ2-1; TRBD2 matches 8 bases. V shed 2 bases, J shed 2 bases, and the junction held 6 bases outside the gene matches. Looked up from germline, CDR1 is SGHNT and CDR2 is YYREEE (reference sequence). CDR3 length: 16 residues. DNA for the CDR3: TGTGCCAGCAGCTTCGGAGCGGGGGCTCCCTACAATGAGCAGTTCTTC. It yields the protein CASSFGAGAPYNEQFF.

The chain combines TRBV7-2 with TRBJ1-6; D is perhaps TRBD1 (5 bases). Trimming left V 2 bases short and J 9 bases short, with 14 bases between. This CDR3 spans 15 amino acids. The germline gives CDR1 SGHTA, CDR2 FQGNSA. CDR3 in DNA: TGTGCCAGCAGCTTATGGGGCGTGGGTGGTTCACCCCTCCACTTT. Translated: CASSLWGVGGSPLHF.

The chain combines TRBV28 with TRBJ2-1, with 11 bases identical to TRBD2. Germline loops: CDR1 MDHEN, CDR2 SYDVKM. V was pared by 5 bases and J by 1 base, with 4 bases of the junction left unmatched. The CDR3 has 16 amino acids. CDR3 amino acids: CASSLLAGGSYNEQFF. CDR3 sequence (DNA): TGTGCCAGCAGTCTCCTAGCGGGAGGTTCCTACAATGAGCAGTTCTTC.

The chain employs TRBV10-2 and TRBJ2-7; 13 nucleotides align to TRBD2. The length of the CDR3 is 15 residues. V lost 3 bases, J lost 3 bases, and 2 bases stayed unmatched. Germline-derived CDR1 and CDR2 are WSHSY and SAAADI. CDR3 amino acids: CASSERTSGGYEQYF. Here the CDR3 DNA reads TGCGCCAGCAGTGAACGGACTAGCGGGGGCTACGAGCAGTACTTC.

The gene calls are TRBV5-8 and TRBJ1-5; 7 bases match TRBD1. Looked up from germline, CDR1 is SGHTS and CDR2 is YDEGEE. Unmatched junction bases numbered 6, after V lost 3 bases and J lost 0 bases. The CDR3 has 16 residues. For the CDR3, the DNA is TGTGCCAGCAGCTCGGCCGGGACAGCTAGCAATCAGCCCCAGCATTTT. Its protein product is CASSSAGTASNQPQHF.

This sequence joins TRBV27 and TRBJ1-1, with D possibly matching TRBD1 (6 bases). Looked up from germline, CDR1 is MNHEY and CDR2 is SMNVEV (reference sequence). The CDR3 spans 12 residues. V lost 3 bases to trimming and J lost 9 bases, with 11 bases between them. The CDR3 region is CASSFPGQQAFF. CDR3 nucleotide sequence: TGTGCCAGCAGTTTCCCCGGACAGCAAGCTTTCTTT.

This clone was observed a single time. The rearrangement joins TRBV16 to TRBJ1-4, with D perhaps TRBD1 (5 bases). The V and J ends lost 0 bases and 0 bases respectively, with 11 bases between them. Germline V lookup: CDR1 KGHSY, CDR2 FQNENV. The CDR3 consists of 17 residues. CDR3 sequence: CASSQSLGAATNEKLFF. CDR3 DNA sequence: TGTGCCAGCAGCCAATCCTTAGGGGCGGCAACTAATGAAAAACTGTTTTTT.

This clone has more than one count but fewer than ten. The V and J genes are TRBV27 and TRBJ2-7, with 8 bases lining up with TRBD1. Germline-derived CDR1 and CDR2 are MNHEY and SMNVEV (reference sequence). This CDR3 region has 16 residues. V was pared by 0 bases and J by 1 base, with 5 bases of the junction left unmatched. The CDR3 DNA is TGTGCCAGCAGTTTATCTCAGGGGGCCCTTTCCTACGAGCAGTACTTC. Its translation is CASSLSQGALSYEQYF.

CDR3 DNA sequence: TGTGCCAGCAGTGATGGAGGGTATGGCTACACCTTC. Its translation is CASSDGGYGYTF. The chain recombines TRBV6-1 with TRBJ1-2; D gene uncertain. Germline-derived CDR1 and CDR2 are MNHNS and SASEGT. The CDR3 is made up of 12 amino acids. V lost 3 bases and J 5 bases, leaving 7 bases between the germline ends.

V usage is TRBV5-1 and J usage is TRBJ2-1; D not certain. From germline, CDR1 is SGHRS and CDR2 YFSETQ. The V and J ends lost 0 bases and 2 bases respectively, with 15 bases between them. This CDR3 is built from 17 residues. In DNA form, the CDR3 reads TGCGCCAGCAGCTTGGTTCAAGCCGAGGTGACCTACAATGAGCAGTTCTTC. Residues: CASSLVQAEVTYNEQFF.

This rearrangement joins TRBV28 to TRBJ1-2; 7 nucleotides agree with TRBD1. The trim removed 6 bases at V and 4 bases at J, leaving 5 bases unmatched. The CDR3 totals 13 residues. In germline, CDR1 is MDHEN, CDR2 SYDVKM. In DNA, the CDR3 is TGTGCCAGCAGAGACAGGGCGGGCTATGGCTACACCTTC. Its translation: CASRDRAGYGYTF.

The rearrangement links TRBV7-8 to TRBJ2-7, with D possibly matching TRBD1 (5 bases). This CDR3 is built from 14 residues. V was pared by 3 bases and J by 2 bases, with 11 bases between. Looked up from germline, CDR1 is SGHVS and CDR2 is FQNEAQ. The CDR3 sequence is CASSFRAQTYEQYF. The CDR3 DNA is TGTGCCAGCAGCTTCAGGGCCCAGACCTACGAGCAGTACTTC. Variable domain in full (rest from reference TRBV7-8 and TRBJ2-7): GAGVSQSPRYKVAKRGQDVALRCDPISGHVSLFWYQQALGQGPEFLTYFQNEAQLDKSGLPSDRFFAERPEGSVSTLKIQRTQQEDSAVYLCASSFRAQTYEQYFGPGTRLTVT.

As concerns this clone: This CDR3 is also generated by other DNA sequences in the sample. The rearrangement links TRBV27 to TRBJ2-7; 7 nucleotides line up with TRBD2. Germline-derived CDR1 and CDR2 are MNHEY and SMNVEV (reference sequence). With 7 bases clipped from V and 0 bases from J, the junction kept 15 bases outside the gene matches. The CDR3 has 17 amino acids. This CDR3 is CASTPRLGGMSSYEQYF. DNA of the CDR3: TGTGCCAGCACTCCCCGTTTGGGGGGGATGAGCTCCTACGAGCAGTACTTC.

This clone was recorded once. The chain joins TRBV7-2 to TRBJ2-1, with 12 nucleotides matching TRBD2. Trimming removed 7 bases from V and 2 bases from J; junction bases left unmatched: 12. Per germline, CDR1 SGHTA and CDR2 FQGNSA. CDR3 length: 18 residues. CDR3: CASIPTSGGTITYNEQFF. CDR3 coding DNA: TGTGCCAGCATCCCAACTAGCGGGGGGACTATAACCTACAATGAGCAGTTCTTC.

The chain combines TRBV28 with TRBJ1-1; D gene uncertain. Trimming shortened V by 8 bases and J by 0 bases, and 10 bases separated the two germline ends. This CDR3 is 13 amino acids long. The V gene's germline CDR1 is MDHEN and CDR2 SYDVKM. The CDR3 DNA sequence: TGTGCCAGCCATGGAGATTTGAACACTGAAGCTTTCTTT. It is translated as CASHGDLNTEAFF.

The chain uses TRBV27 and TRBJ2-1; D perhaps matches TRBD2 (6 bases). The CDR3 contains 15 residues. The germline V gene has CDR1 MNHEY and CDR2 SMNVEV (reference sequence). Trimming took 0 bases from V and 7 from J, leaving 13 bases between them. In nucleotides, the CDR3 is TGTGCCAGCAGTTTATCTACGGGAGTGGGTAATGAGCAGTTCTTC. Translated: CASSLSTGVGNEQFF.

The genes are TRBV28 and TRBJ1-2, with D possibly TRBD1 on 5 matching bases. Trimming pared 4 bases from V and 1 base from J, leaving 19 bases between. The CDR3 extends over 17 amino acids. The V gene's germline CDR1 is MDHEN and CDR2 SYDVKM. CDR3 sequence reads: CASSSRVGQEFNYGYTF. The CDR3 bases are TGTGCCAGCAGTTCTAGAGTAGGACAAGAATTTAACTATGGCTACACCTTC.